This TCR beta chain was sequenced in a study of T cells in Graves' hyperthyroidism and ophthalmopathy. V was pared by 4 bases and J by 2 bases, with 11 bases between. Per the germline V gene, CDR1 is MNHNS and CDR2 is SASEGT. The CDR3 has 14 residues. Study observations and caveats: A median 6.5 months before onset, the model predicted ophthalmopathy.

What was amplified from RNA transcripts were TCR beta CDR3 regions. The study used the HTBI primer set for a first-round RT-PCR of the TCR CDR3. MiXCR was run by TCRdb on the multiplex PCR reads, yielding one entry per CDR3 protein. The sample holds around 600,000 distinct CDR3 sequences, roughly 15% seen once. Comments on this clonotype: The antigen remains undetermined.

The sample comprised blood. This sequence joins TRBV6-1 and TRBJ2-5; D perhaps matches TRBD1 (6 bases). This sequence originates from a woman between 50 and 59 years old with Graves' ophthalmopathy. The CDR3 reads CASSGTGQQETQYF. The CDR3 DNA reads as TGTGCCAGCAGTGGCACCGGACAGCAAGAGACCCAGTACTTC.